A single sample is the source of the 12 T cell receptor beta chains below, sequenced in a study of blood T cell repertoires in COVID-19. The method was immunoSEQ multiplex PCR; TCRdb's version includes in-frame clones alone and lacks a portion of them. Among some 91,000 clones, around nine tenths were seen once, and the ten largest hold around 1.7%. The sequenced material came from peripheral blood. The receptors stem from a man aged 55-75 years with acute or convalescent COVID-19.

This chain uses TRBV6-5 with TRBJ1-2, with D uncertain. V was cut by 5 bases and J by 7 bases, with 23 bases left in between. Germline assignment: CDR1 MNHEY and CDR2 SVGAGI. The CDR3 spans 16 residues. For the CDR3, the DNA is TGTGCCAGCAGTAACTTAGAAACCCTCGAGATAAGTGGCTACACCTTC. Amino acids: CASSNLETLEISGYTF.

In the case of this clone: Other DNA sequences in this specimen translate into the identical CDR3. This chain joins TRBV5-1 and TRBJ1-3; tentatively, D is TRBD1 (6 bases). Germline assignment: CDR1 SGHRS and CDR2 YFSETQ. The V gene lost 0 bases and the J gene lost 1 base, with 8 bases spanning the gap. This CDR3 comprises 15 residues. CDR3 coding DNA: TGCGCCAGCAGCTTGGGAGGGGGATCTGGAAACACCATATATTTT. Translated: CASSLGGGSGNTIYF.

The chain links TRBV10-3 to TRBJ1-5; 7 positions match TRBD1. With V trimmed by 10 bases and J by 3 bases, 9 bases remained unmatched. Germline CDR1 reads ENHRY; CDR2 reads SYGVKD. This CDR3 comprises 14 residues. The CDR3 nucleotides are TGTGCCACCAAGGGTGACAGGGTCAATCAGCCCCAGCATTTT. Encoded protein: CATKGDRVNQPQHF.

The chain recombines TRBV19 with TRBJ1-2, with TRBD1 identical over 12 bases. The CDR3 is made up of 16 amino acids. Germline V gives CDR1 LNHDA, CDR2 SQIVND (reference sequence). Losses at the gene ends were 5 bases for V and 8 bases for J; bases not matched to a gene: 12. The CDR3 sequence is CASSALNRDRGRGYTF. CDR3 in DNA: TGTGCCAGTAGTGCCCTCAATCGGGACAGGGGGCGAGGCTACACCTTC.

The J gene is TRBJ1-3, the V gene TRBV14; no firm D call. Germline CDR1 SGHDN, CDR2 FVKESK. V was cut by 3 bases and J by 4 bases, with 7 bases left in between. The CDR3 contains 13 residues. The chain's CDR3 is CASSQAGGNTIYF. The DNA of the CDR3 is TGTGCCAGCAGCCAGGCAGGAGGAAACACCATATATTTT.

The J gene is TRBJ2-5, the V gene TRBV5-6; D is perhaps TRBD2 (7 bases). Deletions cut 4 bases from V and 5 bases from J, with 18 bases between. In germline, CDR1 is SGHDT, CDR2 YYEEEE. The CDR3 totals 15 residues. The CDR3 loop is CASSTGWGGAETQYF. The CDR3 bases are TGTGCCAGCAGCACTGGATGGGGGGGCGCGGAGACCCAGTACTTC.

The chain has TRBV6-5 and TRBJ2-5; 7 bases are shared with TRBD1. Trimming removed 4 bases from V and 4 bases from J; junction bases left unmatched: 6. CDR1 is MNHEY, CDR2 SVGAGI, per germline. The CDR3 runs to 14 residues. The CDR3 nucleotides are TGTGCCAGCAGTTCCCCGACAGGGTTAGAGACCCAGTACTTC. This sequence encodes CASSSPTGLETQYF.

The chain uses TRBV7-2 and TRBJ1-1; TRBD1 matches 7 bases. The germline V gene has CDR1 SGHTA and CDR2 FQGNSA. The V and J ends lost 5 bases and 0 bases, in that order; junction bases with no gene match: 6. CDR3 length: 15 residues. CDR3 nucleotide sequence: TGTGCCAGCAGCCAACAGGGGACGGTGAACACTGAAGCTTTCTTT. Residues: CASSQQGTVNTEAFF. Together with reference TRBV7-2 and TRBJ1-1, the CDR3 gives the full variable domain: GAGVSQSPSNKVTEKGKDVELRCDPISGHTALYWYRQSLGQGLEFLIYFQGNSAPDKSGLPSDRFSAERTGGSVSTLTIQRTQQEDSAVYLCASSQQGTVNTEAFFGQGTRLTVV.

This chain joins TRBV30 and TRBJ1-2; possible D gene TRBD1, 5 bases. V was pared by 3 bases and J by 1 base, with 9 bases between. CDR1 and CDR2 (germline): GTSNPN, SVGIG (reference sequence). The CDR3 contains 13 residues. CDR3 DNA: TGTGCCTGGAGGGCAGGGTATAACTATGGCTACACCTTC. Protein product: CAWRAGYNYGYTF.

This sequence joins TRBV6-5 and TRBJ1-4, with D possibly being TRBD1 (6 bases). The CDR3 extends over 14 amino acids. V lost 4 bases to trimming and J lost 10 bases, with 16 bases between them. The V gene's germline CDR1 is MNHEY and CDR2 SVGAGI. DNA of the CDR3: TGTGCCAGCAGTTCTGGGCGAGGGGGAAGAAAACTGTTTTTT. It specifies CASSSGRGGRKLFF.

The chain employs TRBV7-2 and TRBJ1-1, with D uncertain. V was shortened by 3 bases and J by 8 bases, with 13 bases between the two germline ends. This CDR3 contains 13 residues. The germline CDR1 and CDR2 sequences are SGHTA and FQGNSA. CDR3: CASSFRQTAEAFF. In DNA form, the CDR3 reads TGTGCCAGCAGCTTTCGCCAAACAGCAGAAGCTTTCTTT.

This sequence joins TRBV2 and TRBJ1-5, with 7 nucleotides matching TRBD1. The CDR3 sequence is 14 residues long. Losses at the gene ends were 2 bases for V and 7 bases for J; bases not matched to a gene: 5. Per the germline V gene, CDR1 is SNHLY and CDR2 is FYNNEI. Written as DNA, the CDR3 is TGTGCCAGCAGTGAATCACAGGGGCGGCAGCCCCAGCATTTT. The encoded protein is CASSESQGRQPQHF.